The 23 T cell receptor beta chains in this list originate from one sample, sequenced in a study of T cells after yellow fever vaccination. TCRdb processed the 5' RACE reads anew with MiXCR; each CDR3 protein has one entry. The sample has about 260,000 distinct CDR3 sequences; around 4.9% are singletons. The sample was CD4+ T cells sorted from PBMCs, taken on the day of the yellow fever booster vaccination. These TCRs come from a man between 18 and 29 years old who received the YFV17D yellow fever vaccine.

This clonotype occurred many times. V and J are TRBV2 and TRBJ2-7; maybe TRBD1 (7 bases). CDR3 length: 14 residues. V lost 6 bases, J lost 4 bases, and 16 bases lay in between. From germline, CDR1 is SNHLY and CDR2 FYNNEI. CDR3 sequence: CASRPGQLAYEQYF. For the CDR3, the DNA is TGTGCCAGCAGGCCGGGACAGCTAGCGTACGAGCAGTACTTC.

In its sample, this clonotype was seen many times. V and J are TRBV10-3 and TRBJ2-2; weak D call: TRBD1 (5 bases). Germline values: CDR1 ENHRY, CDR2 SYGVKD. The CDR3 sequence is 15 residues long. The V end lost 8 bases, the J end lost 0 bases, and 13 bases lay between the germline ends. For the CDR3, the DNA is TGTGCCATCGGGGCCAGGAGCTCGAACACCGGGGAGCTGTTTTTT. Translating gives CAIGARSSNTGELFF.

This clonotype was observed a handful of times. This chain links TRBV6-1 with TRBJ2-7; 9 bases align to TRBD1. With 6 bases clipped from V and 2 bases from J, the junction kept 5 bases outside the gene matches. This CDR3 is 14 amino acids long. Germline V gene data show CDR1 as MNHNS and CDR2 as SASEGT. CDR3 in amino acids: CASRNGQGPYEQYF. CDR3 coding DNA: TGTGCCAGCAGAAACGGACAGGGGCCCTACGAGCAGTACTTC.

This clonotype was recorded at least ten times. The genes are TRBV21-1 and TRBJ2-3; TRBD1, the table's D call, lacks a check against the DNA. TRBV21-1 is shown as a pseudogene. The CDR3 contains 18 residues. CDR3 region: CASSGEVTGGVELYTQYF. The CDR3 nucleotides read TGTGCCAGCAGCGGGGAAGTCACAGGGGGTGTCGAGCTATATACGCAGTATTTT.

The chain has TRBV2 and TRBJ2-5; 7 bases match TRBD2. The V gene's germline CDR1 is SNHLY and CDR2 FYNNEI. V lost 8 bases and J lost 3; bases outside the gene matches: 0. The CDR3 is 11 residues long. The CDR3 DNA reads as TGTGCCAGCCGGGGGGAAGAGACCCAGTACTTC. Translated, it gives CASRGEETQYF.

The rearrangement uses TRBV9 and TRBJ2-5; D unclear. This CDR3 spans 15 amino acids. Trimming shortened V by 0 bases and J by 0 bases, and 9 bases separated the two germline ends. From germline, CDR1 is SGDLS and CDR2 YYNGEE. The DNA for the CDR3 is TGTGCCAGCAGCGTAGCCCCGTCGTACCAAGAGACCCAGTACTTC. Its protein product is CASSVAPSYQETQYF.

This clonotype was counted only a few times. The CDR3 nucleotides are TGCGCCAGCACCGGGGACCCCGGGTACGAGCAGTACTTC. Its translation: CASTGDPGYEQYF. The chain joins TRBV10-2 to TRBJ2-7; D is tentatively TRBD1 or TRBD2 (5 bases each). Germline V gene lookup returns CDR1 WSHSY and CDR2 SAAADI. V was pared by 7 bases and J by 4 bases, with 14 bases between. The CDR3 contains 13 residues.

This clonotype was detected ten times or more. The V gene is TRBV6-2 or TRBV6-3, the J gene TRBJ1-2; D uncertain. V was clipped by 6 bases and J by 2 bases, with 10 bases between them. The CDR3 is 13 amino acids. Germline V gene sequence: CDR1 MNHEY, CDR2 SVGEGT. The CDR3 DNA reads TGTGCCAGCAGACCTTCAGCAAACTATGGCTACACCTTC. Its translation is CASRPSANYGYTF.

The chain joins TRBV7-9 to TRBJ1-1; 9 bases are a match to TRBD1. With 0 bases clipped from V and 3 bases from J, the junction kept 2 bases outside the gene matches. The CDR3 totals 15 residues. Germline CDR1 and CDR2: SEHNR and FQNEAQ (reference sequence). CDR3 in amino acids: CASSLATGGDTEAFF. The CDR3 bases are TGTGCCAGCAGCTTAGCCACAGGGGGCGACACTGAAGCTTTCTTT. The full variable domain, with the rest looked up from reference TRBV7-9 and TRBJ1-1, is DTGVSQNPRHKITKRGQNVTFRCDPISEHNRLYWYRQTLGQGPEFLTYFQNEAQLEKSRLLSDRFSAERPKGSFSTLEIQRTEQGDSAMYLCASSLATGGDTEAFFGQGTRLTVV.

The J gene is TRBJ1-2, the V gene TRBV5-1, with D maybe TRBD1 (5 bases). There are 12 residues in the CDR3. Trimming removed 0 bases at V and 7 bases at J, with 7 bases between. Germline V gene data show CDR1 as SGHRS and CDR2 as YFSETQ. The CDR3 DNA sequence: TGCGCCAGCAGCTTGGGACAGTTTGGCTACACCTTC. Amino acid sequence: CASSLGQFGYTF.

The chain employs TRBV28 and TRBJ2-2; 7 bases match TRBD1. V shed 8 bases and J 3 bases; nucleotides not matched to a gene: 3. In germline, CDR1 is MDHEN, CDR2 SYDVKM. The CDR3 is made up of 13 amino acids. CDR3: CASGTEDTGELFF. In nucleotides, the CDR3 is TGTGCCAGCGGGACAGAAGACACCGGGGAGCTGTTTTTT. The full variable domain, its missing parts supplied by reference TRBV28 and TRBJ2-2, is DVKVTQSSRYLVKRTGEKVFLECVQDMDHENMFWYRQDPGLGLRLIYFSYDVKMKEKGDIPEGYSVSREKKERFSLILESASTNQTSMYLCASGTEDTGELFFGEGSRLTVL.

The table lists this clonotype with a few counts. The V and J genes are TRBV12-3 or TRBV12-4 and TRBJ1-5, with D unresolved. The V and J ends lost 0 bases and 2 bases respectively, with 11 bases between them. CDR3 length: 16 residues. The CDR3, as DNA: TGTGCCAGCAGTTTAGCGCTGGGAAGGGGCAATCAGCCCCAGCATTTT. Amino acids: CASSLALGRGNQPQHF.

This clonotype was observed many times. For the CDR3, the DNA is TGTGCCAGCACATTAAGGGGAACTAATGAAAAACTGTTTTTT. Translation: CASTLRGTNEKLFF. This chain joins TRBV5-5 and TRBJ1-4; tentative D call: TRBD1 (5 bases). This CDR3 is built from 14 residues. The germline CDR1 and CDR2 sequences are SGHKS and YYEKEE (reference sequence). V gave up 6 bases and J gave up 1 base, with 10 bases separating them.

This clonotype has ten or more counts. V is TRBV6-5 and J is TRBJ1-4; no reliable D call. V gave up 8 bases and J gave up 0 bases, with 13 bases separating them. The CDR3 extends over 15 amino acids. Germline CDR1 and CDR2: MNHEY and SVGAGI. The CDR3 sequence is CASQPLGATNEKLFF. For the CDR3, the DNA is TGTGCCAGCCAGCCCCTAGGAGCAACTAATGAAAAACTGTTTTTT.

The CDR3 DNA sequence: TGCGCCAGCAGCTTGCAAACAGGGTTAGTCGAGCAGTACTTC. Translating gives CASSLQTGLVEQYF. V usage is TRBV4-3 and J usage is TRBJ2-7, with D possibly being TRBD1 (6 bases). CDR1 LGHNA and CDR2 YSLEER come from the germline V gene. V was clipped by 5 bases and J by 6 bases, with 17 bases between them. The CDR3 is 14 amino acids.

This clonotype was detected only a few times. The V and J genes are TRBV12-3 or TRBV12-4 and TRBJ2-7; TRBD1 agrees at 7 bases. Trimming cost V 6 bases and J 2 bases; bases outside gene matches: 7. This CDR3 is 14 amino acids long. The CDR3 bases are TGTGCCAGCAGGCCGACAGGGAATCCCTACGAGCAGTACTTC. Protein sequence: CASRPTGNPYEQYF.

The V gene is TRBV2, the J gene TRBJ2-7; no clear D. Trimming left V 5 bases short and J 7 bases short, with 15 bases between. Germline V gene sequence: CDR1 SNHLY, CDR2 FYNNEI. CDR3 length: 13 residues. CDR3 bases: TGTGCCAGCAGTTCAGAGTCTATGCTGGAGCAGTACGTC. Translation: CASSSESMLEQYV.

The chain links TRBV4-1 to TRBJ2-3, with D unresolved. Trimming took 3 bases from V and 7 from J, leaving 8 bases between them. CDR1 and CDR2 from the germline V gene are MGHRA and YSYEKL. The CDR3 has 12 residues. The CDR3 region has the DNA TGCGCCAGCAGCCACTCGGAAAATACGCAGTATTTT. This translates into CASSHSENTQYF.

A few counts support this clonotype. The chain uses TRBV10-3 and TRBJ1-2; maybe TRBD1 (6 bases). The germline gives CDR1 ENHRY, CDR2 SYGVKD. V was cut by 6 bases and J by 7 bases, with 21 bases left in between. The CDR3 covers 15 residues. The CDR3, as DNA: TGTGCCATCAGCGTGGACAGCCGGGCGGACATTGGCTACACCTTC. It specifies CAISVDSRADIGYTF.

This clonotype was detected only a few times. This chain connects TRBV20-1 to TRBJ2-5; TRBD2 matches 8 bases. Germline V gene lookup returns CDR1 DFQATT and CDR2 SNEGSKA (reference sequence). The V gene end was trimmed by 6 bases and the J gene end by 1 base; junction bases not matched to a gene: 1. The CDR3 has 12 residues. The DNA of the CDR3 is TGCAGTGCCGGGAGGGGCCAAGAGACCCAGTACTTC. It encodes CSAGRGQETQYF.

In its sample, this clonotype was seen many times. The chain couples TRBV12-3 or TRBV12-4 to TRBJ2-7; 7 bases are shared with TRBD1. J was trimmed by 2 bases and V by 3 bases; bases with no gene match: 10. This CDR3 is built from 16 residues. CDR3 in DNA: TGTGCCAGCAGTTTGGGAAACAACAGGGGAGCCTACGAGCAGTACTTC. Protein sequence: CASSLGNNRGAYEQYF.

This clonotype was seen more than once but under ten times. The chain combines TRBV5-1 with TRBJ1-2; 8 bases fit TRBD1. This CDR3 spans 15 amino acids. Germline CDR1 is SGHRS and CDR2 is YFSETQ. Trimming removed 2 bases from V and 8 bases from J; junction bases left unmatched: 11. The CDR3 DNA follows: TGCGCCAGCAGCTTTCCGGACAGGGAGATTCGCGGCTACACCTTC. This sequence encodes CASSFPDREIRGYTF.

This clonotype was counted at least ten times. V and J are TRBV29-1 and TRBJ2-5; D could derive from TRBD1 or TRBD2 (5 bases each). The ends were cut back, 8 bases at V and 4 bases at J, with 11 bases in the middle. The CDR3 loop spans 11 amino acids. Germline loops: CDR1 SQVTM, CDR2 ANQGSEA. CDR3 region: CSCRDGETQYF. The CDR3 region has the DNA TGCAGCTGCAGGGACGGAGAGACCCAGTACTTC. The whole variable domain, filled in from reference TRBV29-1 and TRBJ2-5, reads SAVISQKPSRDICQRGTSLTIQCQVDSQVTMMFWYRQQPGQSLTLIATANQGSEATYESGFVIDKFPISRPNLTFSTLTVSNMSPEDSSIYLCSCRDGETQYFGPGTRLLVL.